This T cell receptor beta chain comes out of a study of beta chain features in type 1 diabetes (dated by TCRdb to the late 2010s). Background on the whole study: Mean age, gender distribution, total cell number and subset yield did not differ between patients and healthy donors. Regulatory and stem cell-like memory subsets were obtained from only 8 patients and about 8 healthy donors, while naive and central memory subsets were obtained from all 28 donors. A total of 85 million to 140 million sorted cells were examined across all samples, and a strong correlation was observed between cell number per subset and RNA yield. The study compared the TCRB repertoires of sorted circulating CD4+ T cell subsets in recently diagnosed type 1 diabetes patients with those in matched healthy donors. Paper-wide results and their limitations: Sequencing cDNA rather than genomic DNA could over-represent highly expressing activated cells, although activation and CD3 levels did not differ between groups. The naive, central memory and regulatory TCRB repertoires appeared to resemble one another more closely among patients than among healthy donors. Only small numbers of individuals were included in the HLA sub-analyses, which left unresolved whether HLA type had any influence on TCRB rearrangement. PCR might favor shorter templates, but patient and control samples were amplified and corrected together, so any skew would affect both groups equally. At VDJ recombination sites, type 1 diabetes patients had fewer insertions and more deleted nucleotides, which implies abnormalities in thymic rearrangement. Type 1 diabetes patients showed a moderate but significant shortening of TCRB CDR3 length in all four CD4+ subsets.

Trimming at the junction amounts to 1 base on V and 3 bases on J, and the germline ends lie 11 bases apart. The CDR3 spans 15 residues, from the cysteine through the phenylalanine. The retained sequence is limited to the CDR3, 45 bases, with the frame set at the first base. Per the germline V gene, SGHTA is the CDR1 and FQGTGA is the CDR2. All of the isolated RNA was reverse transcribed with the High Capacity cDNA Reverse Transcription Kit, so expressed TCRB transcripts were sequenced. Deep immunoSEQ sequencing was performed on naive, central memory and regulatory T cell samples, with an average of roughly 3.3 million total reads per sample. Sorted cells were lysed in RLT buffer, and RNA was extracted using DNase-treated RNeasy Micro or Mini kits according to cell number. Each cell subset was processed on its own to prevent cross-contamination, while patient and healthy donor samples were processed together. TCRB sequences were amplified from cDNA with the immunoSEQ multiplex PCR, producing 87-bp fragments spanning the CDR3 region. The amplicons were sequenced using the Illumina HiSeq platform. Processing in the source paper ran as follows. Synthetic template baselines were used to correct PCR bias computationally, reads within Hamming distance 2 were collapsed, and singletons that could not be merged were discarded. Reads were aligned against IMGT so that V, D and J genes, CDR3 length and insertions or deletions at six rearrangement sites could be assigned. Within each subset, clonotype counts were normalized to the number of sorted cells before true diversity and Gini coefficients were calculated with the tcR R package. The overlap coefficient, calculated on TCRB nucleotide sequences, was used to quantify repertoire sharing. Out-of-frame TCRB sequences from naive cells were analyzed to stand in for the pre-selection repertoire. What TCRdb holds here is the immuneACCESS table cut down to in-frame rearrangements. Part of the clones is not present; checked against another copy, under half of the missing clones reflect an unresolved V gene, and the others are unexplained. The V and J calls and clone size are taken from that table; D and trimming were inferred from the DNA. Recorded for this sample are about 360,000 clones; approximately 12% of them occurred a single time. The leading ten clones occupy 0.017% of the sample.

A single peripheral blood draw of about 120 mL on average was collected from each donor into heparinised tubes. A BD FACSAria II and a panel including CD45RO, CCR7, CD25, CD127, CD95 and CD27 were used to sort naive, central memory, regulatory and stem cell-like memory CD4+ T cells. Every sorted population had a purity above 95%. PBMCs were isolated immediately by Lymphoprep density gradient centrifugation and stained directly without culture. Samples were stained and sorted in pairs, with one healthy donor and one patient per experiment, so that batch effects were minimized. Regarding this clone: Its antigen is not yet known. It has no much larger one-base neighbor in the sample; base qualities were not kept.

This clonotype was sampled from a man younger than 35 in good health. What was sequenced was naive CD4+ T cells from blood. The cell subset or site label on this specimen signifies: true naive CD4+ T cells. This sequence uses TRBV7-3 and TRBJ2-3; TRBD2 could be the D gene, as 6 bases match. The CDR3 has the sequence CASSLMGLTTDTQYF. The DNA sequence is given as TGTGCCAGCAGCTTAATGGGACTGACAACAGATACGCAGTATTTT.